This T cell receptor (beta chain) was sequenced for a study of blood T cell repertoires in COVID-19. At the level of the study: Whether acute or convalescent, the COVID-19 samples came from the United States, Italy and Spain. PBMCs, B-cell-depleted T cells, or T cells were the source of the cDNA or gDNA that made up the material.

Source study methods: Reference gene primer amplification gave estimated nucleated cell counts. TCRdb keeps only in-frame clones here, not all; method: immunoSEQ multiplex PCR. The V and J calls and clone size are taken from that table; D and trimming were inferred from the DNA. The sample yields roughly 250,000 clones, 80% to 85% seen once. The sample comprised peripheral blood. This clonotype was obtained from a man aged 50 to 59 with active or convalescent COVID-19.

The CDR3: CASSLAAITGELFF. CDR3 nucleotide sequence: TGTGCCAGCAGCTTAGCCGCTATCACCGGGGAGCTGTTTTTT. V and J are TRBV7-9 and TRBJ2-2; no firm D call. Trimming shortened V by 0 bases and J by 4 bases, and 6 bases separated the two germline ends. Germline V CDR1 and CDR2: SEHNR, FQNEAQ (reference sequence). The CDR3 is made up of 14 amino acids.